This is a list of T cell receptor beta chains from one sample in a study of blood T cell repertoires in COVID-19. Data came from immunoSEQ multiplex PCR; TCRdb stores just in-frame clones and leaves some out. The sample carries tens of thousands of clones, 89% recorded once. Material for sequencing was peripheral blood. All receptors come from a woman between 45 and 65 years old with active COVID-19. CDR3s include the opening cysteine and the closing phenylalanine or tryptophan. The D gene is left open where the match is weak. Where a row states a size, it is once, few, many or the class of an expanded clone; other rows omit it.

CDR3 DNA: TGTGCCTGGAGTGATGGGAGCTCCTACAATGAGCAGTTCTTC
CDR3 protein: CAWSDGSSYNEQFF
J gene: TRBJ2-1
D gene: -
V gene: TRBV30
clone size: -

CDR3 DNA: TGTGCCAGCAGCTTAGACGGACTAGCGGGGAATGAGCAGTTCTTC
CDR3 protein: CASSLDGLAGNEQFF
J gene: TRBJ2-1
D gene: TRBD2
V gene: TRBV7-2
clone size: -

CDR3 DNA: TGTGCCAGCAGTTCCTTCTACGAGCAGTACTTC
CDR3 protein: CASSSFYEQYF
J gene: TRBJ2-7
D gene: -
V gene: TRBV12-3/TRBV12-4
clone size: -

CDR3 DNA: TGTGCCAGCAGCCGGGGACAGGGGGCAGCCTACGAGCAGTACTTC
CDR3 protein: CASSRGQGAAYEQYF
J gene: TRBJ2-7
D gene: TRBD1
V gene: TRBV11-2
clone size: -

CDR3 DNA: TGTGCCAGTACATGGACAGATTTTTACTTCTATAGCAATCAGCCCCAGCATTTT
CDR3 protein: CASTWTDFYFYSNQPQHF
J gene: TRBJ1-5
D gene: -
V gene: TRBV6-4
clone size: -

CDR3 DNA: TGTGCCAGCAAAACTAGCGGGATACCCTCCTACGAGCAGTACTTC
CDR3 protein: CASKTSGIPSYEQYF
J gene: TRBJ2-7
D gene: TRBD2
V gene: TRBV2
clone size: -

CDR3 DNA: TGTGCCAGCAGCCGACGTCTACAGGGTTTGGACACTGAAGCTTTCTTT
CDR3 protein: CASSRRLQGLDTEAFF
J gene: TRBJ1-1
D gene: -
V gene: TRBV3-1/TRBV3-2
clone size: -

CDR3 DNA: TGCGCCAGCAGCCAGGAAGGACTAGCGGGAGGGTCAGATACGCAGTATTTT
CDR3 protein: CASSQEGLAGGSDTQYF
J gene: TRBJ2-3
D gene: TRBD2
V gene: TRBV4-1
clone size: -

CDR3 DNA: TGCAGTGCTAGTCCAGGGGGAATATATAATTCACCCCTCCACTTT
CDR3 protein: CSASPGGIYNSPLHF
J gene: TRBJ1-6
D gene: TRBD1
V gene: TRBV20-1
clone size: -

CDR3 DNA: TGTGCCACCAGATCCGGGACATCAAATCAGCCCCAGCATTTT
CDR3 protein: CATRSGTSNQPQHF
J gene: TRBJ1-5
D gene: -
V gene: TRBV19
clone size: -

CDR3 DNA: TGTGCCAGCAGTTCGCATCGACTAGCGGGAGAAAGTGAGCAGTACTTC
CDR3 protein: CASSSHRLAGESEQYF
J gene: TRBJ2-7
D gene: TRBD2
V gene: TRBV27
clone size: -

CDR3 DNA: TGTGCCAGCAGCTTATCTTCCGGGACTACCAACTACAATGAGCAGTTCTTC
CDR3 protein: CASSLSSGTTNYNEQFF
J gene: TRBJ2-1
D gene: TRBD2
V gene: TRBV11-3
clone size: few

CDR3 DNA: TGTGCCAGCAGCTTAGCGGGACAGGGGGGGACTGAAGCTTTCTTT
CDR3 protein: CASSLAGQGGTEAFF
J gene: TRBJ1-1
D gene: TRBD1
V gene: TRBV7-8
clone size: once

CDR3 DNA: TGCGCCAGCAGCTCGACGACTAGCAACCACTACAATGAGCAGTTCTTC
CDR3 protein: CASSSTTSNHYNEQFF
J gene: TRBJ2-1
D gene: TRBD2
V gene: TRBV5-1
clone size: few

CDR3 DNA: TGCGCCAGCAGCCCAGGGGCCGGGACAGGGGAGGACCAGCCCCAGCATTTT
CDR3 protein: CASSPGAGTGEDQPQHF
J gene: TRBJ1-5
D gene: TRBD1
V gene: TRBV5-1
clone size: -

CDR3 DNA: TGCGCCAGCAGCCCGGGGACAGGGCCATCCTACGAGCAGTACTTC
CDR3 protein: CASSPGTGPSYEQYF
J gene: TRBJ2-7
D gene: TRBD1
V gene: TRBV5-1
clone size: -

CDR3 DNA: TGTGCCAGCAGCTTGACGGACACTCAGGCCAACGTCCTGACTTTC
CDR3 protein: CASSLTDTQANVLTF
J gene: TRBJ2-6
D gene: -
V gene: TRBV11-2
clone size: -

CDR3 DNA: TGTGCCAGCAGTGAAGCAGCGGGGGCAGACGGCTACACCTTC
CDR3 protein: CASSEAAGADGYTF
J gene: TRBJ1-2
D gene: -
V gene: TRBV6-1
clone size: -

CDR3 DNA: TGTGCCAGCAGCTCACTAGCGAACACCGGGGAGCTGTTTTTT
CDR3 protein: CASSSLANTGELFF
J gene: TRBJ2-2
D gene: -
V gene: TRBV6-2/TRBV6-3
clone size: once

CDR3 DNA: TGTGCCAGCAGCTCCTGGGTGTCGGGAAGCTCCTACAATGAGCAGTTCTTC
CDR3 protein: CASSSWVSGSSYNEQFF
J gene: TRBJ2-1
D gene: -
V gene: TRBV7-8
clone size: -

CDR3 DNA: TGTGCCAGCAGCGGATACAGGGTTGAGAACACTGAAGCTTTCTTT
CDR3 protein: CASSGYRVENTEAFF
J gene: TRBJ1-1
D gene: -
V gene: TRBV5-5
clone size: -

CDR3 DNA: TGTGCCAGTGGACTAGCGGGAGGTGTTGGGCAGTTCTTC
CDR3 protein: CASGLAGGVGQFF
J gene: TRBJ2-1
D gene: TRBD2
V gene: TRBV19
clone size: once

CDR3 DNA: TGTGCCAGCAGCGTAGAAATTGAACAGGGGGTCAATGAGCAGTTCTTC
CDR3 protein: CASSVEIEQGVNEQFF
J gene: TRBJ2-1
D gene: TRBD1
V gene: TRBV9
clone size: -

CDR3 DNA: TGTGCCAGCAGCTCGTGGACAGGGGGGCTTAACATTCAGTACTTC
CDR3 protein: CASSSWTGGLNIQYF
J gene: TRBJ2-4
D gene: TRBD1
V gene: TRBV7-9
clone size: -

CDR3 DNA: TGTGCCAGCAGCTATCCTAAGTCCGGGACTAGAGAAACCGGGGAGCTGTTTTTT
CDR3 protein: CASSYPKSGTRETGELFF
J gene: TRBJ2-2
D gene: TRBD2
V gene: TRBV7-2
clone size: -

CDR3 DNA: TGTGCCAGCAGCGTAGTCGTCGGGGAGGGCACTGAAGCTTTCTTT
CDR3 protein: CASSVVVGEGTEAFF
J gene: TRBJ1-1
D gene: -
V gene: TRBV9
clone size: -

CDR3 DNA: TGTGCCAGCAGTGAACAGGTCGGGAGTGTTAATTCACCCCTCCACTTT
CDR3 protein: CASSEQVGSVNSPLHF
J gene: TRBJ1-6
D gene: -
V gene: TRBV6-1
clone size: -

CDR3 DNA: TGTGCCAGCAGCTTGACAGGGGGGAACACAGATACGCAGTATTTT
CDR3 protein: CASSLTGGNTDTQYF
J gene: TRBJ2-3
D gene: TRBD1
V gene: TRBV7-8
clone size: -

CDR3 DNA: TGTGCCAGCAGTATAAGCCGGGACTATCTGACGCGGTACACCTTC
CDR3 protein: CASSISRDYLTRYTF
J gene: TRBJ1-2
D gene: -
V gene: TRBV6-5
clone size: -

CDR3 DNA: TGTGCCAGCTCACCGGACAGGCCGACTGAAGCTTTCTTT
CDR3 protein: CASSPDRPTEAFF
J gene: TRBJ1-1
D gene: TRBD1
V gene: TRBV18
clone size: -

CDR3 DNA: TGCAGTGCTAGTAAATTTGTGGGGGCCAGGCCTGAAGCTTTCTTT
CDR3 protein: CSASKFVGARPEAFF
J gene: TRBJ1-1
D gene: -
V gene: TRBV20-1
clone size: -

CDR3 DNA: TGTGCCAGCAGCGTAGGGCTAGCGAGGAATGAGCAGTTCTTC
CDR3 protein: CASSVGLARNEQFF
J gene: TRBJ2-1
D gene: -
V gene: TRBV9
clone size: -

CDR3 DNA: TGTGCCATCAGCGTTCTTCCGGGACAGGGCGTCGATGGCTACACCTTC
CDR3 protein: CAISVLPGQGVDGYTF
J gene: TRBJ1-2
D gene: TRBD1
V gene: TRBV10-3
clone size: -

CDR3 DNA: TGTGCCAGCAGCGGCTGGGCGGGAGGGCCTGGCAATGAGCAGTTCTTC
CDR3 protein: CASSGWAGGPGNEQFF
J gene: TRBJ2-1
D gene: TRBD2
V gene: TRBV13
clone size: -

CDR3 DNA: TGCGCCAGCAGCTTGATGGGAGCGCCAGATACGCAGTATTTT
CDR3 protein: CASSLMGAPDTQYF
J gene: TRBJ2-3
D gene: -
V gene: TRBV5-1
clone size: -

CDR3 DNA: TGTGCTAGTGGCCTATCGGGGAACACCGGGGAGCTGTTTTTT
CDR3 protein: CASGLSGNTGELFF
J gene: TRBJ2-2
D gene: -
V gene: TRBV12-5
clone size: -

CDR3 DNA: TGCGCCAGCAACTCTGACCCACAGGGCGAGCAGTACTTC
CDR3 protein: CASNSDPQGEQYF
J gene: TRBJ2-7
D gene: -
V gene: TRBV5-1
clone size: -

CDR3 DNA: TGTGCCTGGAGACTGGGGGGGGATACGCAGTATTTT
CDR3 protein: CAWRLGGDTQYF
J gene: TRBJ2-3
D gene: TRBD2
V gene: TRBV30
clone size: -

CDR3 DNA: TGTGCCAGTAGTCCGAAGGCGGCTGGTGCTAGCCGGCGCACAGATACGCAGTATTTT
CDR3 protein: CASSPKAAGASRRTDTQYF
J gene: TRBJ2-3
D gene: -
V gene: TRBV19
clone size: -

CDR3 DNA: TGTGCCAGCAGCCAGACAGGAGCAAGGGCAGATACGCAGTATTTT
CDR3 protein: CASSQTGARADTQYF
J gene: TRBJ2-3
D gene: -
V gene: TRBV27
clone size: -

CDR3 DNA: TGTGCCACCAGACCGACCCGGGACTACAAAGAGACCCAGTACTTC
CDR3 protein: CATRPTRDYKETQYF
J gene: TRBJ2-5
D gene: TRBD2
V gene: TRBV27
clone size: -

CDR3 DNA: TGTGCCAGCAGCGTAGGGGGGACAAGGGGAAACACCATATATTTT
CDR3 protein: CASSVGGTRGNTIYF
J gene: TRBJ1-3
D gene: -
V gene: TRBV9
clone size: -